This T cell receptor (beta chain) was profiled in a study of response to subunit inactivated influenza vaccine. Germline V gene lookup returns CDR1 LGHDT and CDR2 YNNKEL (reference sequence). The CDR3 runs to 18 residues. J was trimmed by 4 bases and V by 1 base; bases with no gene match: 10. MiXCR, applied by TCRdb to the RT-PCR reads, yields one record per CDR3 protein. This repertoire shows under 200,000 distinct CDR3 sequences, roughly 10% found once; its top ten account for around 35%. This clonotype was seen only a few times. Its specificity is not known. Study results and caveats: Few new T cells, the authors suggested, are recruited by each seasonal influenza vaccination.

V gene TRBV3-1 combines with J gene TRBJ2-1; 10 positions match TRBD2. The sample consisted of CD8+ T cells sorted from PBMCs, taken around 25 months after vaccination. The clonotype originates from a man aged 45-69 years who received an inactivated influenza vaccine. CDR3 sequence (DNA): TGTGCCAGCAGCCAAGTTCTAGAGCGGGAGGGAGGTTACAATGAGCAGTTCTTC. It is translated as CASSQVLEREGGYNEQFF.